This entry concerns a single T cell receptor (beta chain). Antigen specificity is unknown. There are 14 residues in the CDR3. CDR1 SEHNR and CDR2 FQNEAQ come from the germline V gene (reference sequence). V lost 2 bases to trimming and J lost 11 bases, with 18 bases between them. A universal primer site was incorporated via template switching, and the cDNA contained unique molecular identifiers. Via MiXCR, TCRdb re-called the 5' RACE reads, giving one row per CDR3 protein. Of 1,800,000 or so distinct CDR3 sequences in the sample, 32% were seen once. The data were obtained in a study of identical twins. Study-wide results and caveats: The study found excess low generation probability among twin-shared out-of-frame alpha sequences.

This chain uses TRBV7-9 with TRBJ2-5, with a weak D call TRBD2 (5 bases). The sequence came from a newborn girl in good health. Sequenced material: cord blood. The CDR3 DNA reads TGTGCCAGCAGCTTACTAGCCGACCACAATGAGCAGTACTTC. Protein product: CASSLLADHNEQYF.